These T cell receptor beta chains were read from a single sample in a study of monozygotic twins with inflammatory bowel disease. TCRdb reprocessed the 5' RACE reads, with one entry per CDR3 protein and no DNA. The sample is made up of some 400,000 distinct CDR3 sequences, and the top ten hold 2% to 2.5% of it. Sequencing was carried out using blood. The receptors here all came from a human donor with ulcerative colitis or Crohn's disease, or a healthy co-twin of an affected twin (not recorded which). The CDR3 runs from the conserved cysteine through the conserved F or W. Fields, in order: CDR3 protein, V gene, J gene.

CDR3aa: CSARDRTGQETQYF
v_gene: TRBV20-1
j_gene: TRBJ2-5

CDR3aa: CSARLSFPYYEQYF
v_gene: TRBV20-1
j_gene: TRBJ2-7

CDR3aa: CASSNLERNYNEQFF
v_gene: TRBV19
j_gene: TRBJ2-1

CDR3aa: CASSVGGGYYVNQPQHF
v_gene: TRBV9
j_gene: TRBJ1-5

CDR3aa: CASSPTSPGVDTQYF
v_gene: TRBV18
j_gene: TRBJ2-3

CDR3aa: CASSLGLVGVNTEAFF
v_gene: TRBV5-1
j_gene: TRBJ1-1

CDR3aa: CAWSKGSSLAFF
v_gene: TRBV30
j_gene: TRBJ1-1

CDR3aa: CVSSLDGMNTEAFF
v_gene: TRBV5-1
j_gene: TRBJ1-1

CDR3aa: CASSYGAGGNYGYTF
v_gene: TRBV6-5
j_gene: TRBJ1-2

CDR3aa: CASSFPTGGMNTEAFF
v_gene: TRBV6-2/TRBV6-3
j_gene: TRBJ1-1

CDR3aa: CSPNMGDWTRFF
v_gene: TRBV20-1
j_gene: TRBJ2-1

CDR3aa: CASRGTGGAEQYF
v_gene: TRBV5-1
j_gene: TRBJ2-7

CDR3aa: CASSPGLAGADEQFF
v_gene: TRBV7-3
j_gene: TRBJ2-1

CDR3aa: CSAKDRRGEKLFF
v_gene: TRBV20-1
j_gene: TRBJ1-4

CDR3aa: CASSQGKQGDEKLFF
v_gene: TRBV4-2
j_gene: TRBJ1-4

CDR3aa: CASSLLQGSTDTQYF
v_gene: TRBV18
j_gene: TRBJ2-3

CDR3aa: CASSSPRGGVSYEQYF
v_gene: TRBV7-9
j_gene: TRBJ2-7

CDR3aa: CASSRQGSEQFF
v_gene: TRBV7-2
j_gene: TRBJ2-1

CDR3aa: CASSLAGLAGARTKGF
v_gene: TRBV12-3/TRBV12-4
j_gene: TRBJ2-3

CDR3aa: CASSLEGKNGYTF
v_gene: TRBV5-1
j_gene: TRBJ1-2

CDR3aa: CASSSRRGANTGELFF
v_gene: TRBV7-6
j_gene: TRBJ2-2

CDR3aa: CASSSSLSNEQFF
v_gene: TRBV6-5
j_gene: TRBJ2-1

CDR3aa: CASSPALEYTEAFF
v_gene: TRBV18
j_gene: TRBJ1-1

CDR3aa: CASSASTQYQETQYF
v_gene: TRBV9
j_gene: TRBJ2-5

CDR3aa: CASSRLGGQDNEQFF
v_gene: TRBV4-2
j_gene: TRBJ2-1

CDR3aa: CASSLFRGSTYNEQFF
v_gene: TRBV6-2/TRBV6-3
j_gene: TRBJ2-1

CDR3aa: CASSYSNGHNEQFF
v_gene: TRBV6-5
j_gene: TRBJ2-1

CDR3aa: CASTQRTLDQPQHF
v_gene: TRBV6-1
j_gene: TRBJ1-5

CDR3aa: CASSTFFRQGGELFF
v_gene: TRBV2
j_gene: TRBJ2-2

CDR3aa: CASSVELRGGLNTQYF
v_gene: TRBV9
j_gene: TRBJ2-3

CDR3aa: CASSLRVGATGHEQYF
v_gene: TRBV5-1
j_gene: TRBJ2-7

CDR3aa: CASTDTGLAEAFF
v_gene: TRBV6-2/TRBV6-3
j_gene: TRBJ1-1

CDR3aa: CASSDQREKLFF
v_gene: TRBV11-2
j_gene: TRBJ1-4

CDR3aa: CASSRGMENEQFF
v_gene: TRBV7-9
j_gene: TRBJ2-1

CDR3aa: CASSPPPQGVSNQPQHF
v_gene: TRBV18
j_gene: TRBJ1-5

CDR3aa: CSATTATDTQYF
v_gene: TRBV20-1
j_gene: TRBJ2-3

CDR3aa: CASSSPDRGEMGNQPQHF
v_gene: TRBV5-1
j_gene: TRBJ1-5

CDR3aa: CASSPGADKSNYGYTF
v_gene: TRBV5-1
j_gene: TRBJ1-2

CDR3aa: CASSYSGGQEAGELFF
v_gene: TRBV6-5
j_gene: TRBJ2-2

CDR3aa: CASSQEGAPYYGYTF
v_gene: TRBV4-3
j_gene: TRBJ1-2

CDR3aa: CSARDLRGASTDTQYF
v_gene: TRBV20-1
j_gene: TRBJ2-3

CDR3aa: CASSLPGTGGNYGYTF
v_gene: TRBV28
j_gene: TRBJ1-2

CDR3aa: CASSLLAGESNYGYTF
v_gene: TRBV27
j_gene: TRBJ1-2

CDR3aa: CSARETSGETQYF
v_gene: TRBV20-1
j_gene: TRBJ2-5

CDR3aa: CASSVGGKNTGELFF
v_gene: TRBV9
j_gene: TRBJ2-2

CDR3aa: CASRQTGSYEQYF
v_gene: TRBV14
j_gene: TRBJ2-7

CDR3aa: CASNNGNNEQFF
v_gene: TRBV6-1
j_gene: TRBJ2-1

CDR3aa: CASSSPGGRTEKLFF
v_gene: TRBV5-6
j_gene: TRBJ1-4

CDR3aa: CASSLVGHNEQFF
v_gene: TRBV7-9
j_gene: TRBJ2-1

CDR3aa: CASSLGQGVTEAFF
v_gene: TRBV5-1
j_gene: TRBJ1-1

CDR3aa: CASSSVGGTYNSPLHF
v_gene: TRBV6-5
j_gene: TRBJ1-6

CDR3aa: CASSLTGDLYEQYF
v_gene: TRBV28
j_gene: TRBJ2-7